This is a list of T cell receptor beta chains from one sample in a study of T cells in Graves' hyperthyroidism and ophthalmopathy. Via MiXCR, TCRdb re-called the multiplex PCR reads, giving one row per CDR3 protein. The data show about 130,000 distinct CDR3 sequences, 22% seen once. Sequenced: blood. Every receptor here comes from a woman aged 50 to 60 with Graves' hyperthyroidism that later progressed to Graves' ophthalmopathy. CDR3s include the opening cysteine and the closing phenylalanine or tryptophan.

V gene	J gene	CDR3 protein
TRBV15	TRBJ2-7	CATSDIERQGSPYEQYF
TRBV28	TRBJ2-3	CASSSPQGVGTDTQYF
TRBV4-1	TRBJ2-3	CASSRVGLAGFPDTQYF
TRBV5-6	TRBJ2-7	CASRSARQGVNEQYF
TRBV15	TRBJ1-3	CATSRNRNLGAGNTIYF
TRBV10-1	TRBJ2-1	CASSDGTSLNEQFF
TRBV12-3/TRBV12-4	TRBJ1-6	CASRPGQGVNSPLHF
TRBV7-3	TRBJ1-2	CASSEEGGYGYTF
TRBV12-3/TRBV12-4	TRBJ1-1	CASMGFTEAFF
TRBV28	TRBJ2-3	CASKPSGIGAADTQYF
TRBV11-2	TRBJ2-5	CASNRGLAEESQYF
TRBV7-2	TRBJ2-2	CASSLSYVGELFF
TRBV19	TRBJ2-1	CASSKPVNEQFF
TRBV28	TRBJ2-5	CASSLYLDREETQYF
TRBV14	TRBJ2-7	CASSPSGISYEQYF
TRBV29-1	TRBJ2-6	CSVKAGAGANVLTF
TRBV5-1	TRBJ2-5	CASSLFGQKETQYF
TRBV9	TRBJ2-2	CASSALRGGFRNTGELFF
TRBV7-9	TRBJ2-3	CASSYSGRTLVEADTQYF
TRBV7-3	TRBJ2-5	CASSRAGTQETQYF
TRBV2	TRBJ2-7	CASTGVSYEQYF
TRBV29-1	TRBJ2-7	CSVRLSVPYEQYF
TRBV7-9	TRBJ2-2	CASSSGLASGELFF
TRBV5-1	TRBJ2-1	CASSFQPGLAGESLFF
TRBV7-9	TRBJ2-1	CASSLIAGGPGKQFF
TRBV20-1	TRBJ1-1	CSAIAGNTEAFF
TRBV7-2	TRBJ2-5	CASSLGGSGRGYQETQYF
TRBV7-6	TRBJ1-1	CASSLREGAEAFF
TRBV7-2	TRBJ2-1	CASSLRDKQFF
TRBV28	TRBJ1-1	CASSSGGLNTEAFF
TRBV30	TRBJ2-1	CAWSTAGTGYNEQFF
TRBV19	TRBJ1-1	CASSGGGLGATEAFF
TRBV14	TRBJ2-4	CASSQQAGVVGNIQYF
TRBV2	TRBJ2-2	CARGQGTGELFF
TRBV6-1	TRBJ2-1	CASSYSTGGGWEQFF
TRBV20-1	TRBJ2-1	CSARAVAGPYNEQFF
TRBV7-2	TRBJ2-1	CASSLDGAGNEQFF
TRBV3-1	TRBJ2-5	CASSQGLAEESQYF
TRBV7-2	TRBJ1-3	CASSLSGGAGNTIYF
TRBV28	TRBJ1-2	CASLPALDGYGYTF
TRBV6-1	TRBJ2-7	CASSSGLARAYEQYF
TRBV29-1	TRBJ1-2	CSVEAGLYGYTF
TRBV3-1	TRBJ1-1	CASSSGTNTEAFF
TRBV3-1	TRBJ2-1	CASSGRSRGNNEQFF
TRBV3-1	TRBJ2-5	CASSRFGPQETQYF
TRBV28	TRBJ1-2	CASSFIREGGNGYTF
TRBV27	TRBJ2-2	CASTRRGGTVANTGELFF
TRBV29-1	TRBJ1-2	CSGNLGQGTRDGYTF